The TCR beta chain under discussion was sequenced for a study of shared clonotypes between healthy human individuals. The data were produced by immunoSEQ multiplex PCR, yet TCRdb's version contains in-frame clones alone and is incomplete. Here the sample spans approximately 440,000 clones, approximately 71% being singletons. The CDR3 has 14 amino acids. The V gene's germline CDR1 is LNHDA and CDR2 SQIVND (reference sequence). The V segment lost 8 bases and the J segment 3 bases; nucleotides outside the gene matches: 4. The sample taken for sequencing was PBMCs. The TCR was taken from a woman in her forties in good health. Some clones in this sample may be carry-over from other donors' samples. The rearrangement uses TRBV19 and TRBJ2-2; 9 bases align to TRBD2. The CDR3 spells CASWREGDTGELFF. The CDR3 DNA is TGTGCCAGTTGGCGGGAGGGCGACACCGGGGAGCTGTTTTTT. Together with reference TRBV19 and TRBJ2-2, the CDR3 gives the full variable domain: DGGITQSPKYLFRKEGQNVTLSCEQNLNHDAMYWYRQDPGQGLRLIYYSQIVNDFQKGDIAEGYSVSREKKESFPLTVTSAQKNPTAFYLCASWREGDTGELFFGEGSRLTVL.